These 14 T cell receptor beta chains were all obtained from the same sample, sequenced in a study of response to subunit inactivated influenza vaccine. MiXCR, applied by TCRdb to the RT-PCR reads, yields one record per CDR3 protein. The sample lists hundreds of thousands of distinct CDR3 sequences, 6.5% to 8% occurring once. The source material was PBMCs from blood, sampled about 23 months after vaccination. These receptors were obtained from a man between 50 and 69 years old who received an inactivated influenza vaccine.

This clonotype appeared a few times. The chain couples TRBV12-3 or TRBV12-4 to TRBJ2-7, with TRBD2 matching 11 bases. After removal of 3 bases from V and 0 bases from J, the junction contained 4 bases not matched to a gene. This CDR3 is built from 16 residues. The CDR3 spells CASSFLGTSGSYEQYF. The CDR3 nucleotides are TGTGCCAGCAGTTTCCTTGGGACTAGCGGCTCCTACGAGCAGTACTTC.

This clonotype has ten or more counts. This chain links TRBV12-3 or TRBV12-4 with TRBJ2-7; 8 bases are a match to TRBD1. The V and J ends lost 5 bases and 2 bases, in that order; junction bases with no gene match: 8. CDR3 length: 15 amino acids. This CDR3 reads CASSPSDRAAYEQYF. The CDR3 DNA is TGTGCCAGCAGTCCTTCGGACAGGGCCGCCTACGAGCAGTACTTC.

This clonotype came up a few times. The CDR3 DNA is TGCGCCAGCAAAGAATCAGGCCCAGAAGCTTTCTTT. Translation: CASKESGPEAFF. The chain joins TRBV5-1 to TRBJ1-1; D is unclear. Trimming took 6 bases from V and 8 from J, leaving 14 bases between them. Germline CDR1 is SGHRS and CDR2 is YFSETQ. The CDR3 contains 12 residues.

This clonotype has more than one count but fewer than ten. The V call is TRBV15, the J call TRBJ2-1, with 15 bases matching TRBD2. The CDR3 has 16 amino acids. Losses at the gene ends were 3 bases for V and 9 bases for J; bases not matched to a gene: 6. Germline V gene lookup returns CDR1 LNHNV and CDR2 YYDKDF (reference sequence). CDR3 protein: CATSRGLAGGGGEQFF. In DNA, the CDR3 is TGTGCCACCAGCAGGGGACTAGCGGGAGGTGGGGGTGAGCAGTTCTTC. Full variable domain (rest looked up from reference TRBV15 and TRBJ2-1): DAMVIQNPRYQVTQFGKPVTLSCSQTLNHNVMYWYQQKSSQAPKLLFHYYDKDFNNEADTPDNFQSRRPNTSFCFLDIRSPGLGDTAMYLCATSRGLAGGGGEQFFGPGTRLTVL.

The rearrangement joins TRBV12-3 or TRBV12-4 to TRBJ2-2; D may match TRBD1 or TRBD2 (5 bases each). CDR3 length equals 15 residues. Trimming left V 5 bases short and J 9 bases short, with 19 bases between. This CDR3 reads CASSHTVRGFRELFF. The CDR3 DNA reads TGTGCCAGCAGTCATACGGTTCGGGGCTTCAGGGAGCTGTTTTTT.

The rearrangement joins TRBV6-1 to TRBJ1-6; D is undetermined. In germline, CDR1 is MNHNS, CDR2 SASEGT. The CDR3 spans 14 residues. Trimming removed 6 bases from V and 10 bases from J, with 16 bases in between. DNA for the CDR3: TGTGCCAGCAGGACGGTGCTCCCTGGGTCACCCCTCCACTTT. Its translation is CASRTVLPGSPLHF.

This clonotype has a handful of counts. The chain recombines TRBV29-1 with TRBJ2-5; D is unclear. Germline lookup yields CDR1 SQVTM and CDR2 ANQGSEA. V lost 0 bases and J lost 3, with 11 bases in between. The CDR3 runs to 14 residues. The CDR3 protein is CSVEDRGVEETQYF. CDR3 nucleotide sequence: TGCAGCGTTGAAGACCGCGGTGTAGAAGAGACCCAGTACTTC. Together with reference TRBV29-1 and TRBJ2-5, the CDR3 gives the full variable domain: SAVISQKPSRDICQRGTSLTIQCQVDSQVTMMFWYRQQPGQSLTLIATANQGSEATYESGFVIDKFPISRPNLTFSTLTVSNMSPEDSSIYLCSVEDRGVEETQYFGPGTRLLVL.

The chain combines TRBV28 with TRBJ2-3; perhaps TRBD2 as D (6 bases). Germline-derived CDR1 and CDR2 are MDHEN and SYDVKM. With 11 bases removed from V and 2 bases from J, the gap between germline ends came to 14 bases. The CDR3 has 13 amino acids. The CDR3 spells CAWRRGTTDTQYF. The CDR3 coding sequence is TGTGCCTGGCGTCGGGGGACCACAGATACGCAGTATTTT.

The rearrangement links TRBV7-2 to TRBJ2-3; D may be TRBD2 (6 bases). The germline CDR1 and CDR2 sequences are SGHTA and FQGNSA. The CDR3 has 15 amino acids. V was shortened by 1 base and J by 4 bases, with 12 bases between the two germline ends. The CDR3 coding sequence is TGTGCCAGCAGCTTAGTACTAGCCGCTTCAGATACGCAGTATTTT. This encodes CASSLVLAASDTQYF.

This clonotype has more than one count but fewer than ten. DNA for the CDR3: TGCGCCAGCAGCCCGGGACAGGGGGCTGCCACAGATACGCAGTATTTT. As protein: CASSPGQGAATDTQYF. V and J are TRBV5-1 and TRBJ2-3, with TRBD1 matching 12 bases. The germline V gene encodes CDR1 SGHRS and CDR2 YFSETQ. The junction had 5 bases not matched to a gene; V was cut back by 4 bases and J by 2 bases. The CDR3 is 16 amino acids.

The gene calls are TRBV20-1 and TRBJ1-6, with D unclear. The germline V and J ends were trimmed by 2 bases and 7 bases, with 12 bases remaining between them. CDR3 length equals 14 residues. Germline V gives CDR1 DFQATT, CDR2 SNEGSKA (reference sequence). CDR3 in DNA: TGCAGTGCTAGACAAGGAAGAGGAAATTCACCCCTCCACTTT. Its translation: CSARQGRGNSPLHF.

This clonotype was observed at least ten times. This sequence joins TRBV7-9 and TRBJ2-1; 8 bases agree with TRBD2. This CDR3 spans 15 amino acids. The germline gives CDR1 SEHNR, CDR2 FQNEAQ (reference sequence). Trimming took 3 bases from V and 3 from J; bases not matched to a gene: 4. The DNA of the CDR3 is TGTGCCAGCAGCTTGAGCCGGGGGGGCTACAATGAGCAGTTCTTC. It encodes CASSLSRGGYNEQFF.

This clonotype was seen more than once but under ten times. This chain joins TRBV20-1 and TRBJ2-1; D unclear. V gave up 4 bases and J gave up 5 bases, with 9 bases separating them. This CDR3 comprises 12 residues. Germline V gene data show CDR1 as DFQATT and CDR2 as SNEGSKA (reference sequence). This chain's CDR3 is CSATLVDNEQFF. The CDR3 DNA sequence: TGCAGTGCTACGCTCGTCGACAATGAGCAGTTCTTC.

This clonotype was counted ten times or more. V usage is TRBV14 and J usage is TRBJ2-7; D call uncertain. Germline lookup yields CDR1 SGHDN and CDR2 FVKESK. This CDR3 has 11 amino acids. V lost 3 bases and J lost 3, with 3 bases in between. The chain's CDR3 is CASSQFYEQYF. The CDR3 nucleotides are TGTGCCAGCAGCCAGTTCTACGAGCAGTACTTC. Filled out from reference TRBV14 and TRBJ2-7, the complete variable domain reads EAGVTQFPSHSVIEKGQTVTLRCDPISGHDNLYWYRRVMGKEIKFLLHFVKESKQDESGMPNNRFLAERTGGTYSTLKVQPAELEDSGVYFCASSQFYEQYFGPGTRLTVT.